This T cell receptor (beta chain) was sequenced for a study of blood T cells in healthy people across ages. A second roughly 6 to 11 cycle PCR used barcoded and J-beta primers. TCRdb reprocessed the 5' RACE reads via MiXCR and lists one record per CDR3 protein. This sample has 1,500,000 or so distinct CDR3 sequences, with approximately 63% found just once. About this clonotype itself: The antigen is undetermined.

They isolated at least 6 million PBMCs from each sample. No fewer than 6 micrograms of total RNA were isolated from every sample. This CDR3 is built from 13 residues. The V gene lost 6 bases and the J gene lost 8 bases, with 17 bases spanning the gap. In germline, CDR1 is SGHRS, CDR2 YFSETQ. The study, taken as a whole, reports: Naive T cell percentage showed a strong correlation with TCR beta diversity.

This receptor was obtained from a man between 18 and 29 years old in good health. V usage is TRBV5-1 and J usage is TRBJ1-2, with TRBD1 as a possible D gene (5 bases). The material sequenced was blood. The CDR3 protein is CASKLTVLGGYTF. The CDR3 DNA sequence: TGCGCCAGCAAACTGACAGTTCTGGGCGGCTACACCTTC.